The T cell receptor (beta chain) under discussion was sequenced for a study of somatic mutations in cytotoxic T cells in rheumatoid arthritis. Repertoires were generated with immunoSEQ multiplex PCR, while TCRdb's copy carries only in-frame clones and drops some. The profile shows 15,000 to 20,000 clones, 79% of them singletons. The V gene's germline CDR1 is SGDLS and CDR2 YYNGEE. The CDR3 consists of 16 residues. After removal of 3 bases from V and 3 bases from J, the junction contained 10 bases not matched to a gene. Study-wide findings and caveats: Levels of CD8+ T-cell clonality in rheumatoid arthritis patients were statistically indistinguishable from those seen in age-matched healthy controls, with no significant difference.

Turning to this clone: Its specificity is not known.

Input material: CD8+ T cells sorted from blood. The receptor was isolated from an adult with rheumatoid arthritis. The chain recombines TRBV9 with TRBJ2-7; 9 bases are a match to TRBD2. As DNA, the CDR3 is TGTGCCAGCAGCGCCGAGGGGTTAGCGGGAGACTACGAGCAGTACTTC. Translated: CASSAEGLAGDYEQYF.